These T cell receptor beta chains were read from a single sample in a study of blood T cell repertoires in COVID-19. TCRdb's table, derived via immunoSEQ multiplex PCR, lists solely in-frame clones and lacks some. The sample records a few hundred thousand clones, 80% to 90% being singletons. The sequencing sample was made of peripheral blood. The receptors stem from a man aged 45 to 65 who had recovered from COVID-19. Both conserved end residues are part of each CDR3. The D gene is left open where the match is weak. Clone size is given for some rows only: seen once, a few or many times, or a class if the clone is expanded.

J	size	V	D	CDR3	DNA
TRBJ2-2	-	TRBV11-2	TRBD2	CASSPLGLAGLGELFF	TGTGCCAGCAGCCCCCTGGGACTAGCGGGGCTCGGGGAGCTGTTTTTT
TRBJ1-2	-	TRBV3-1/TRBV3-2	TRBD1	CASSQVLNRGLGGYTF	TGTGCCAGCAGCCAAGTACTGAACAGGGGGTTGGGTGGCTACACCTTC
TRBJ2-2	few	TRBV28	-	CASSSPATSTGELFF	TGTGCCAGCAGTTCGCCCGCCACAAGCACCGGGGAGCTGTTTTTT
TRBJ2-7	-	TRBV28	-	CASRIRGVSSYEQYF	TGTGCCAGCAGGATCAGGGGGGTCAGCTCCTACGAGCAGTACTTC
TRBJ2-2	once	TRBV14	TRBD2	CASSQGSSGSLSGELFF	TGTGCCAGCAGCCAAGGTTCTAGCGGGAGCTTATCCGGGGAGCTGTTTTTT
TRBJ2-4	-	TRBV5-8	-	CASSLGRLAKNIQYF	TGTGCCAGCAGCTTGGGCAGACTAGCCAAAAACATTCAGTACTTC
TRBJ2-1	-	TRBV15	TRBD1	CATSRGGQGYNEQFF	TGTGCCACCAGCAGGGGGGGACAGGGCTACAATGAGCAGTTCTTC
TRBJ2-2	-	TRBV7-2	TRBD1	CASSILQGAGELFF	TGTGCCAGCAGCATACTACAGGGGGCCGGGGAGCTGTTTTTT
TRBJ2-5	-	TRBV5-3	-	CARSWAGLETQYF	TGTGCCAGAAGCTGGGCGGGACTGGAGACCCAGTACTTC
TRBJ1-1	-	TRBV28	-	CASSSTVEAFF	TGTGCCAGCAGTTCCACAGTAGAAGCTTTCTTT
TRBJ1-5	-	TRBV23-1	TRBD1	CASSPHRGQGEHSDNQPQHF	TGCGCCAGCAGTCCCCATCGGGGACAGGGTGAACATAGCGACAATCAGCCCCAGCATTTT
TRBJ2-7	-	TRBV28	-	CASSLRGRPTYEQYF	TGTGCCAGCAGTCTAAGGGGGAGACCGACCTACGAGCAGTACTTC
TRBJ2-3	-	TRBV5-4	TRBD1	CASSIRQGDADTQYF	TGTGCCAGCAGCATCCGACAGGGGGATGCGGATACGCAGTATTTT
TRBJ1-4	-	TRBV20-1	-	CSASIGLIGGTNEKLFF	TGCAGTGCTAGTATCGGTCTTATTGGGGGCACTAATGAAAAACTGTTTTTT
TRBJ1-2	-	TRBV9	-	CASSVVPDRLSYGYTF	TGTGCCAGCAGCGTAGTTCCCGACAGGCTGAGCTATGGCTACACCTTC
TRBJ2-7	-	TRBV18	TRBD1	CASSPGTGGYEQYF	TGTGCCAGCTCACCCGGGACAGGGGGGTACGAGCAGTACTTC
TRBJ1-4	-	TRBV7-8	-	CASSFYYRNEKLFF	TGTGCCAGCAGCTTTTATTACAGGAATGAAAAACTGTTTTTT
TRBJ2-5	-	TRBV18	-	CASSPPQGKETQYF	TGTGCCAGCTCACCACCGCAGGGAAAAGAGACCCAGTACTTC
TRBJ1-5	-	TRBV19	TRBD1	CASSISRTGGHSNQPQHF	TGTGCCAGTAGTATATCCCGGACAGGGGGGCATAGCAATCAGCCCCAGCATTTT
TRBJ1-2	once	TRBV19	TRBD1	CASSIGKTGNYGYTF	TGTGCCAGTAGTATCGGAAAGACAGGGAACTATGGCTACACCTTC
TRBJ2-7	-	TRBV19	TRBD1	CATGTGTFYEQYF	TGTGCCACCGGGACAGGGACGTTCTACGAGCAGTACTTC
TRBJ2-7	-	TRBV5-1	TRBD2	CASSWGSGYEQYF	TGCGCCAGCAGCTGGGGTAGCGGGTACGAGCAGTACTTC
TRBJ2-1	-	TRBV7-8	-	CASSFPGTGSVAGARSYNEQFF	TGTGCCAGCAGCTTCCCCGGGACAGGGTCGGTAGCGGGAGCAAGGTCCTACAATGAGCAGTTCTTC
TRBJ1-6	few	TRBV9	TRBD1	CASSVGGTGNSPLHF	TGTGCCAGCAGCGTAGGTGGGACAGGGAATTCACCCCTCCACTTT
TRBJ2-1	-	TRBV28	-	CASSLWRETYNEQFF	TGTGCCAGCAGTTTATGGAGGGAGACCTACAATGAGCAGTTCTTC
TRBJ2-3	-	TRBV30	-	CAWETGSPWGTDTQYF	TGTGCCTGGGAGACGGGATCCCCCTGGGGCACAGATACGCAGTATTTT
TRBJ2-7	once	TRBV10-3	-	CAISDPPRSYEQYF	TGTGCCATCAGTGACCCGCCGCGGAGTTACGAGCAGTACTTC
TRBJ2-7	-	TRBV7-9	-	CASSLQRRGQYF	TGTGCCAGCAGTTTACAACGTAGGGGGCAGTACTTC
TRBJ2-3	-	TRBV5-1	TRBD1	CASSLGDRGFGSTDTQYF	TGCGCCAGCAGCTTGGGGGACAGGGGATTCGGTAGCACAGATACGCAGTATTTT
TRBJ1-3	-	TRBV6-5	TRBD1	CASSYSTGNGNTIYF	TGTGCCAGCAGTTACTCGACAGGGAACGGAAACACCATATATTTT
TRBJ2-1	-	TRBV18	TRBD2	CASSPRTPGGGEQFF	TGTGCCAGCTCACCCAGGACACCCGGGGGGGGTGAGCAGTTCTTC
TRBJ1-2	-	TRBV7-6	-	CASSLAPGVVIRSGGYTF	TGTGCCAGCAGCTTAGCCCCAGGGGTGGTGATCCGTTCGGGGGGCTACACCTTC
TRBJ2-1	-	TRBV7-2	TRBD2	CASSSAVGGPRGEQFF	TGTGCCAGCAGCTCAGCTGTGGGAGGGCCTAGGGGAGAGCAGTTCTTC
TRBJ2-7	-	TRBV6-5	-	CASSRPGLLSYEQYF	TGTGCCAGCAGTAGACCGGGACTCCTCTCCTACGAGCAGTACTTC
TRBJ2-3	-	TRBV6-5	-	CASRERPLGTDTQYF	TGTGCCAGCAGGGAGCGACCCTTGGGCACAGATACGCAGTATTTT
TRBJ1-3	-	TRBV19	-	CASTDSGNTIYF	TGTGCCAGTACAGACTCTGGAAACACCATATATTTT
TRBJ2-5	-	TRBV6-5	-	CASRDGGMTGTQYF	TGTGCCAGCAGGGACGGAGGGATGACTGGGACCCAGTACTTC
TRBJ2-2	once	TRBV28	TRBD2	CASSFGLAVNTGELFF	TGTGCCAGCAGTTTCGGTCTAGCGGTGAACACCGGGGAGCTGTTTTTT
TRBJ2-7	-	TRBV5-1	-	CASSWGHSSSYEQYF	TGCGCCAGCAGCTGGGGGCACTCGAGCTCCTACGAGCAGTACTTC
TRBJ2-7	-	TRBV24-1	TRBD1	CATSDTGTGSDYEQYF	TGTGCCACCAGTGACACCGGGACAGGGTCGGACTACGAGCAGTACTTC
TRBJ1-2	-	TRBV6-5	TRBD1	CASRGNRGARGGYTF	TGTGCCAGCAGGGGGAACAGGGGCGCACGGGGCGGCTACACCTTC